At least ten counts were recorded for the clone carrying this T cell receptor beta chain. No antigen is known for it. V lost 0 bases and J 5 bases, leaving 13 bases between the germline ends. This CDR3 comprises 15 residues. CDR1 is GTSNPN, CDR2 SVGIG, per germline (reference sequence). The time point here: patch test 1, 2 weeks after DPC sensitization. The treatment is: therapeutic diphenylcyclopropenone sensitization with weekly scalp DPC. It was unfractionated whole blood from which total RNA was extracted. Individual cDNA molecules in this library carried unique molecular identifiers. TCRdb called the RACE reads again in MiXCR, with one record for every CDR3 protein. The data contain some 80,000 distinct CDR3 sequences, roughly 10% of them seen just once; the ten biggest clones take up 4% to 5.5%. The source of the sample is a study of human T cells and chemical hapten exposure. Study summary: Donors were sensitized with 2% DPC on the upper inner arm. Study-level findings and limits: TCRs exceeding 1 in 1000 frequency stayed unchanged with DPC sensitization.

The clonotype comes from a woman aged 45 to 65 with alopecia areata. Some clones in this sample may be carry-over from other donors' samples. This chain joins TRBV30 and TRBJ1-4, with D tentatively TRBD1 (5 bases). Sequenced here: whole blood, sampled in connection with sensitization to the hapten diphenylcyclopropenone (DPC). The CDR3 nucleotides read TGTGCCTGGAGTGTACGGCAGGGTTTGAATGAAAAACTGTTTTTT. Translation gives CAWSVRQGLNEKLFF.